This T cell receptor beta chain was sequenced in a study of T cell responses to AZD1222 COVID-19 vaccine. As for this clone: What it binds is unknown.

The repertoire was sequenced with immunoSEQ multiplex PCR; TCRdb's copy has only in-frame clones and lacks some. The sample records some 150,000 clones, around 89% being singletons. General study points: Among vaccine-associated CD4 TCRs, coverage spanned spike, with dominance at 160-218 and 743-854. Compared with day 0, the breadth and depth of the Spike-specific TCR repertoire rose significantly after two doses of AZD1222. Mostly white British, mostly female donors; authors suggested clonal diversity may be underestimated.

Trimming removed 0 bases from V and 8 bases from J; junction bases left unmatched: 6. This CDR3 has 14 residues. The V gene's germline CDR1 is MNHEY and CDR2 SVGAGI. The chain uses TRBV6-5 and TRBJ1-2; 7 bases are shared with TRBD1. Sequencing was performed on peripheral blood, taken on day 0 of MenACWY control vaccination. This receptor was taken from an adult in good health. The CDR3 sequence: CASSYSEGARGYTF. DNA for the CDR3: TGTGCCAGCAGTTACTCCGAGGGGGCGCGCGGCTACACCTTC.